This T cell receptor (beta chain) was identified in a study of synovial regulatory T cells in juvenile arthritis. Assay: immunoSEQ multiplex PCR; the TCRdb copy retains only in-frame clones and omits some. In all, the sample yields approximately 9,800 clones. Sequenced: Treg cells from blood. The sample's subset: remaining (HLA-DR-negative) circulating blood Treg cells. The TCR originated in a donor younger than 35 with juvenile idiopathic arthritis.

This CDR3 is CASSLAGQKSSYEQYF. This rearrangement joins TRBV7-9 to TRBJ2-7; TCRdb's D gene call, TRBD1, goes unchecked for lack of DNA. The CDR3 extends over 16 amino acids. DNA is not recorded here. Looked up from germline, CDR1 is SEHNR and CDR2 is FQNEAQ (reference sequence).